This T cell receptor (beta chain) was recovered during a study of T cell changes during pregnancy in multiple sclerosis. Using immunoSEQ multiplex PCR, the repertoire was profiled, and TCRdb retains in-frame clones only, with some absent. The sample lists about 120,000 clones, over 85% occurring once. The CDR3 extends over 14 amino acids. Germline assignment: CDR1 SGHTA and CDR2 FQGNSA. V was pared by 10 bases and J by 2 bases, with 16 bases between. The source was peripheral blood, collected before pregnancy. The clonotype was recovered from a female donor with multiple sclerosis, enrolled in a pregnancy study. The chain combines TRBV7-2 with TRBJ2-3; no clear D gene. CDR3 bases: TGTGCCACCTTCGACTCCCTCCCCACAGATACGCAGTATTTT. It specifies CATFDSLPTDTQYF.